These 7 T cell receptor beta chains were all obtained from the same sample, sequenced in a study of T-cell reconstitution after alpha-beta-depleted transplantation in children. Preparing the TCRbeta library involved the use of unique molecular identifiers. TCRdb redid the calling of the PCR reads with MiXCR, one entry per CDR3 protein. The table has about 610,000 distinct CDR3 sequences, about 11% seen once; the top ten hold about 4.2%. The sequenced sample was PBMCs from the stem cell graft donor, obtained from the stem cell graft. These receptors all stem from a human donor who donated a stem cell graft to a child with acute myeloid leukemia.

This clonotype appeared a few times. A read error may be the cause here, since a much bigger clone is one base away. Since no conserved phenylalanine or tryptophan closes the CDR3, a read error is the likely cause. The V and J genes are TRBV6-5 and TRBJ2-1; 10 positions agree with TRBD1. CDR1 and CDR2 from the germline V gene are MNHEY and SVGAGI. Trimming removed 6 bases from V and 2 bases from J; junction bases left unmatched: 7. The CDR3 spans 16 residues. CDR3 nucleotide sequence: TGTGCCAGCAGCCGAACAGACAGGGGGCCCTACAATGAGCAGTTCTCC. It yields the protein CASSRTDRGPYNEQFS.

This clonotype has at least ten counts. In DNA form, the CDR3 reads TGTGCCAGCAGCTCCCAGGGACCCTACACCGGGGAGCTGTTTTTT. The encoded protein is CASSSQGPYTGELFF. The gene calls are TRBV7-2 and TRBJ2-2; perhaps D is TRBD1 or TRBD2 (5 bases each). Germline CDR1 is SGHTA and CDR2 is FQGNSA. V was cut by 4 bases and J by 3 bases, with 12 bases left in between. This CDR3 comprises 15 residues.

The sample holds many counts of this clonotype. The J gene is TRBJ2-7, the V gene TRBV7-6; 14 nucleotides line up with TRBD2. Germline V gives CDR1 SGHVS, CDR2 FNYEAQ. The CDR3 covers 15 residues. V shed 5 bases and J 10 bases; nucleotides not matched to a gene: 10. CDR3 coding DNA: TGTGCCAGCAGCGCGCCGGGACTAGCGGGAGTAAACCAGTACTTC. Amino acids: CASSAPGLAGVNQYF. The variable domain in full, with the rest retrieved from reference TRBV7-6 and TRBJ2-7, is GAGVSQSPRYKVTKRGQDVALRCDPISGHVSLYWYRQALGQGPEFLTYFNYEAQQDKSGLPNDRFSAERPEGSISTLTIQRTEQRDSAMYRCASSAPGLAGVNQYFGPGTRLTVT.

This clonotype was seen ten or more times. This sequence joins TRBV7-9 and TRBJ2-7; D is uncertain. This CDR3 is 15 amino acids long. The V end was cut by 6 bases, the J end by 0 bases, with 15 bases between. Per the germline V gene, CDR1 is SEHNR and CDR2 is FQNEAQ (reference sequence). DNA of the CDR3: TGTGCCAGCAGTCGTAAGAGTGGCACCTCCTACGAGCAGTACTTC. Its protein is CASSRKSGTSYEQYF.

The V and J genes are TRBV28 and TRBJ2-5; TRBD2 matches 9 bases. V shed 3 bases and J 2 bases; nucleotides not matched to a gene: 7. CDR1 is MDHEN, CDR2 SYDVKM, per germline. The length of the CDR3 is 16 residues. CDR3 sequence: CASSFMTSGRQETQYF. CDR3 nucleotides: TGTGCCAGCAGTTTTATGACTAGCGGAAGACAAGAGACCCAGTACTTC.

The DNA for the CDR3 is TGTGCCAGCACTTCCGCCAGCGGGAGGGCGGTTGAGCAGTTCTTC. It codes for CASTSASGRAVEQFF. The chain is built from TRBV7-2 and TRBJ2-1; 10 bases are shared with TRBD2. There are 15 residues in the CDR3. Germline V gene lookup returns CDR1 SGHTA and CDR2 FQGNSA. V shed 7 bases, J shed 9 bases, and the junction held 12 bases outside the gene matches.

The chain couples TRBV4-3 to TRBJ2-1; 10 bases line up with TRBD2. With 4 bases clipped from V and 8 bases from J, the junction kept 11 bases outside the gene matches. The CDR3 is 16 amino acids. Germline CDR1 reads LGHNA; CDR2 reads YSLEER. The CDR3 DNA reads TGCGCCAGCAGCCGAGGGGAAGATAGCGGGAGGTATGAGCAGTTCTTC. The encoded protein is CASSRGEDSGRYEQFF.